This TCR beta chain came from a study of blood T cell repertoires in COVID-19. Study-wide background: Samples of COVID-19 (acute and convalescent) were obtained from the United States, Italy and Spain. T cells, B-cell-depleted T cells, or PBMCs provided the cDNA or gDNA that served as material.

Sequencing used immunoSEQ multiplex PCR; TCRdb keeps in-frame clones, though not all of them. This sample has roughly 100,000 clones, with just over 85% found just once. Material: peripheral blood. The sequence was collected from a woman in her 70s with acute or convalescent COVID-19.

The CDR3 loop reads CASSPGGSYYEQYF. The CDR3 DNA reads TGTGCCAGCAGCCCAGGGGGGAGTTACTACGAGCAGTACTTC. This chain connects TRBV7-9 to TRBJ2-7; maybe TRBD1 (7 bases). V lost 5 bases to trimming and J lost 3 bases, with 14 bases between them. The length of the CDR3 is 14 residues. Per the germline V gene, CDR1 is SEHNR and CDR2 is FQNEAQ (reference sequence).